The sequence of this TCR beta chain was determined in a study of vaccination and CD4 T cells after COVID-19. As to this clonotype: No antigen is known for it.

Described treatment: roughly 10-day PBMC culture with coronavirus spike peptide pools or control peptides (ViraFEST assay). The Oncomine TCR Beta short-read assay was applied to DNA of cultured CD4+ T cells. MiXCR, run by TCRdb on the PCR reads, gives a single entry per CDR3 protein. This sample has about 7,100 distinct CDR3 sequences, with 73% found just once. V lost 8 bases and J 3 bases, leaving 14 bases between the germline ends. Germline-derived CDR1 and CDR2 are MNHNS and SASEGT. This CDR3 region has 13 residues. This receptor was identified in a human donor who had recovered from COVID-19. The sample was CD4+ T cells from blood, cultured in vitro. The chain recombines TRBV6-1 with TRBJ2-7; unclear D gene. The CDR3 loop reads CASARPWIYEQYF. CDR3 in DNA: TGTGCCAGCGCAAGACCGTGGATCTACGAGCAGTACTTC.